A selection of T cell receptor beta chains follows, all from one sample in a study of shared clonotypes between healthy human individuals. This table comes from immunoSEQ multiplex PCR, and its TCRdb copy is limited to in-frame clones, with some not included. The sample has approximately 810,000 clones, nearly 95% seen once. The material sequenced was naive CD8+ T cells sorted from blood. These receptors were collected from a man aged 30-40 years in good health. Both conserved end residues are part of each CDR3. Each record gives: J gene, V gene, D gene, clone size, CDR3 protein, CDR3 DNA. The D gene is left open where the match is weak. Clone sizes are given selectively: once, few, many, or a class where the clone is expanded.

>TRBJ2-5|TRBV19|TRBD1|.
CASSRGQGIVETQYF
TGTGCCAGTAGTAGGGGACAGGGGATTGTGGAGACCCAGTACTTC
>TRBJ2-2|TRBV9|.|.
CASSHQGGSGAGELFF
TGTGCCAGCAGCCACCAGGGGGGAAGTGGCGCCGGGGAGCTGTTTTTT
>TRBJ2-7|TRBV5-5|TRBD1|once
CASSWDRPYEQYF
TGTGCCAGCAGCTGGGACAGGCCTTACGAGCAGTACTTC
>TRBJ2-1|TRBV28|TRBD2|.
CASNYKPGSSGAYNEQFF
TGTGCCAGCAACTACAAGCCGGGGTCTAGCGGGGCCTACAATGAGCAGTTCTTC
>TRBJ1-2|TRBV13|TRBD1|few
CASSLDDRVSYGYTF
TGTGCCAGCAGCTTAGACGACAGGGTTAGTTATGGCTACACCTTC
>TRBJ2-1|TRBV19|TRBD2|once
CASSIASGFYNEQFF
TGTGCCAGTAGTATCGCTAGCGGGTTCTACAATGAGCAGTTCTTC
>TRBJ2-4|TRBV30|TRBD2|.
CAWRRLAGVPSKNIQYF
TGTGCCTGGAGACGACTAGCGGGAGTCCCTTCCAAAAACATTCAGTACTTC
>TRBJ2-1|TRBV28|TRBD1|.
CASSWGQLNEQFF
TGTGCCAGCAGCTGGGGACAGCTGAATGAGCAGTTCTTC
>TRBJ1-3|TRBV12-5|.|.
CASGFSREISGNTIYF
TGTGCTAGTGGTTTTAGCCGGGAAATCTCTGGAAACACCATATATTTT
>TRBJ2-7|TRBV28|.|.
CASSFLIGGGSYEQYF
TGTGCCAGCAGTTTTCTCATCGGGGGAGGCTCGTACGAGCAGTACTTC
>TRBJ2-1|TRBV5-1|.|.
CASSWPQGRMDEQFF
TGCGCCAGCAGCTGGCCGCAGGGGAGGATGGATGAGCAGTTCTTC
>TRBJ2-2|TRBV15|TRBD2|many
CATSRGTSDTGELFF
TGTGCCACCTCTAGGGGGACTAGCGACACCGGGGAGCTGTTTTTT
>TRBJ1-2|TRBV7-9|.|.
CASSLSVSRINYGYTF
TGTGCCAGCAGCTTATCCGTCAGTCGGATAAACTATGGCTACACCTTC
>TRBJ2-5|TRBV28|TRBD2|.
CASSPASGRDQETQYF
TGTGCCAGCAGTCCAGCTAGCGGGAGAGACCAAGAGACCCAGTACTTC
>TRBJ2-1|TRBV27|.|.
CASSTTVEQFF
TGTGCCAGCAGCACCACGGTTGAGCAGTTCTTC
>TRBJ2-7|TRBV28|TRBD2|.
CASTVAGSYEQYF
TGTGCCAGCACCGTAGCGGGGTCCTACGAGCAGTACTTC
>TRBJ2-7|TRBV7-2|.|.
CASSLATYYEQYF
TGTGCCAGCAGCTTAGCGACCTATTACGAGCAGTACTTC
>TRBJ2-3|TRBV30|.|.
CAWEGESTDTQYF
TGTGCCTGGGAGGGGGAATCCACAGATACGCAGTATTTT
>TRBJ2-5|TRBV7-2|.|.
CASSLGWGGQETQYF
TGTGCCAGCAGCTTAGGTTGGGGAGGACAAGAGACCCAGTACTTC
>TRBJ2-5|TRBV19|.|.
CASSIDLNGETQYF
TGTGCCAGTAGTATAGATCTTAACGGAGAGACCCAGTACTTC
>TRBJ1-2|TRBV27|TRBD1|.
CASSNGQGPSGYTF
TGTGCCAGCAGTAACGGACAGGGCCCTTCGGGCTACACCTTC
>TRBJ2-7|TRBV10-3|TRBD2|.
CAISETEREGSSYEQYF
TGTGCCATCAGTGAAACGGAGCGGGAGGGGAGCTCCTACGAGCAGTACTTC
>TRBJ1-2|TRBV6-5|TRBD1|.
CASSFGTANYGYTF
TGTGCCAGCAGTTTCGGGACAGCTAACTATGGCTACACCTTC
>TRBJ2-7|TRBV27|TRBD2|.
CASEAGPSSGTTSYEQYF
TGTGCCAGCGAAGCCGGGCCCTCTAGCGGAACTACCTCCTACGAGCAGTACTTC
>TRBJ2-3|TRBV6-5|.|.
CASSYSTLGTDTQYF
TGTGCCAGCAGTTACTCGACCCTAGGGACAGATACGCAGTATTTT
>TRBJ2-2|TRBV4-3|.|.
CASSQAAGLRSGELFF
TGCGCCAGCAGCCAAGCGGCAGGGTTGAGGTCCGGGGAGCTGTTTTTT
>TRBJ2-7|TRBV7-6|.|once
CASSLELSYEQYF
TGTGCCAGCAGCTTAGAACTGTCCTACGAGCAGTACTTC
>TRBJ2-3|TRBV7-9|.|.
CASSLRLADTQYF
TGTGCCAGCAGCTTACGTCTCGCAGATACGCAGTATTTT
>TRBJ2-1|TRBV15|.|.
CATSRDFSSNEQFF
TGTGCCACCAGCAGAGATTTTTCTAGCAATGAGCAGTTCTTC
>TRBJ2-7|TRBV9|TRBD1|.
CASTPGGDVRYEQYF
TGTGCCAGCACTCCAGGGGGAGACGTTCGGTACGAGCAGTACTTC
>TRBJ2-7|TRBV7-9|TRBD1|.
CASSASRDSSYEQYF
TGTGCCAGCAGTGCCTCCCGGGACAGCTCCTACGAGCAGTACTTC
>TRBJ1-5|TRBV14|TRBD1|.
CASSQTGVNQPQHF
TGTGCCAGCAGCCAGACAGGGGTCAATCAGCCCCAGCATTTT
>TRBJ2-7|TRBV7-9|.|.
CASSLLGGGEYEQYF
TGTGCCAGCAGCTTACTTGGGGGTGGCGAGTACGAGCAGTACTTC
>TRBJ1-1|TRBV6-6|.|.
CASSYGATEAFF
TGTGCCAGCAGTTATGGAGCAACTGAAGCTTTCTTT
>TRBJ2-2|TRBV4-1|TRBD1|.
CASSQEDRVLTGELFF
TGCGCCAGCAGCCAAGAGGACAGGGTCCTCACCGGGGAGCTGTTTTTT
>TRBJ2-1|TRBV5-4|.|.
CASTRRVAGRFEQFF
TGTGCCAGCACCAGGAGGGTGGCGGGACGGTTTGAGCAGTTCTTC
>TRBJ2-5|TRBV7-9|.|.
CASSPGQTQETQYF
TGTGCCAGCAGCCCCGGACAGACTCAAGAGACCCAGTACTTC
>TRBJ2-5|TRBV5-3|TRBD2|.
CARSPTSGRGNTKETQYF
TGTGCCAGAAGCCCGACTAGCGGGAGAGGCAATACCAAAGAGACCCAGTACTTC
>TRBJ2-2|TRBV29-1|.|.
CSVIGRKNTGELFF
TGCAGCGTTATAGGAAGAAAAAACACCGGGGAGCTGTTTTTT
>TRBJ2-7|TRBV4-3|.|.
CASAKGTSYEQYF
TGCGCCTCCGCAAAGGGAACCTCCTACGAGCAGTACTTC
>TRBJ2-7|TRBV4-1|.|.
CASSQEDSLGPSSYEQYF
TGCGCCAGCAGCCAAGAAGATTCGTTGGGGCCGAGCTCCTACGAGCAGTACTTC
>TRBJ1-1|TRBV19|.|.
CASSMGGVGEAFF
TGTGCCAGTAGTATGGGAGGAGTCGGTGAAGCTTTCTTT
>TRBJ2-7|TRBV6-1|.|few
CASSAPWDGTGSYEQYF
TGTGCCAGCAGTGCACCCTGGGACGGAACAGGCTCCTACGAGCAGTACTTC
>TRBJ2-7|TRBV7-6|TRBD1|.
CASSPSSGGTGIRNEQYF
TGTGCCAGCAGTCCTTCCAGTGGTGGGACAGGGATCCGGAACGAGCAGTACTTC
>TRBJ2-3|TRBV11-2|.|.
CASSLVPHLSTDTQYF
TGTGCCAGCAGCTTAGTCCCGCATCTAAGCACAGATACGCAGTATTTT
>TRBJ2-1|TRBV19|TRBD1|.
CASSISLGTGGSYNEQFF
TGTGCCAGTAGTATTTCCTTGGGGACAGGGGGCTCCTACAATGAGCAGTTCTTC
>TRBJ2-1|TRBV27|TRBD1|.
CASSPAGGNEQFF
TGTGCCAGCAGTCCCGCAGGGGGCAATGAGCAGTTCTTC
>TRBJ2-7|TRBV2|TRBD2|few
CASRPSAGRYEQYF
TGTGCCAGCAGGCCCTCAGCGGGGCGCTACGAGCAGTACTTC
>TRBJ2-7|TRBV5-1|.|.
CASSNSGVGSYEQYF
TGCGCCAGCAGCAATTCTGGGGTCGGCTCCTACGAGCAGTACTTC
>TRBJ1-2|TRBV5-4|TRBD1|once
CASSFLGQGNGYTF
TGTGCCAGCAGCTTCCTCGGACAGGGTAATGGCTACACCTTC